Listed below are T cell receptor beta chains from one sample, sequenced in a study of PD-1 blockade in mismatch repair-deficient tumors. Clones were sequenced by immunoSEQ multiplex PCR, and TCRdb holds only the in-frame ones, with some missing. The table lists more than 90,000 clones, around 80% of them singletons. The source was peripheral blood, collected 60 weeks after starting pembrolizumab. The receptors derive from an adult with mismatch repair-deficient cancer. The CDR3 runs from the conserved cysteine through the conserved F or W. Fields, in order: D gene, J gene, clone size, V gene, CDR3 protein. The D gene is left open where the match is weak. Not every row has a clone size; where given, it reads once, few, many or a size class.

d_gene: NA
j_gene: TRBJ2-7
abundance: NA
v_gene: TRBV19
CDR3aa: CASGIYRGGSYEQYF

d_gene: NA
j_gene: TRBJ1-1
abundance: NA
v_gene: TRBV20-1
CDR3aa: CRGDSNTEAFF

d_gene: NA
j_gene: TRBJ2-7
abundance: few
v_gene: TRBV19
CDR3aa: CASRGGEGYEQYF

d_gene: NA
j_gene: TRBJ1-5
abundance: NA
v_gene: TRBV7-2
CDR3aa: CASTPVGYSNQPQHF

d_gene: NA
j_gene: TRBJ2-2
abundance: NA
v_gene: TRBV27
CDR3aa: CASSLSVGLANTGELFF

d_gene: NA
j_gene: TRBJ2-7
abundance: few
v_gene: TRBV19
CDR3aa: CASSIPGGMEQYF

d_gene: NA
j_gene: TRBJ1-2
abundance: NA
v_gene: TRBV4-1
CDR3aa: CASSQDALISFTLYGYTF

d_gene: TRBD2
j_gene: TRBJ2-7
abundance: NA
v_gene: TRBV18
CDR3aa: CASSPRGGAAAEQYF

d_gene: NA
j_gene: TRBJ2-2
abundance: NA
v_gene: TRBV12-5
CDR3aa: CASGDPEEVTGELFF

d_gene: NA
j_gene: TRBJ1-1
abundance: once
v_gene: TRBV19
CDR3aa: CASRSGYTEAFF

d_gene: TRBD1
j_gene: TRBJ2-5
abundance: NA
v_gene: TRBV5-4
CDR3aa: CASSSKLGQGRETQYF

d_gene: NA
j_gene: TRBJ1-5
abundance: NA
v_gene: TRBV27
CDR3aa: CASSRNRDQPQHF

d_gene: NA
j_gene: TRBJ1-1
abundance: few
v_gene: TRBV2
CDR3aa: CASVGDLTEAFF

d_gene: NA
j_gene: TRBJ1-1
abundance: NA
v_gene: TRBV4-3
CDR3aa: CASSQGLRDLSEAFF

d_gene: TRBD1
j_gene: TRBJ2-6
abundance: NA
v_gene: TRBV4-1
CDR3aa: CASSQPSGQGAFGANVLTF

d_gene: TRBD1
j_gene: TRBJ1-2
abundance: NA
v_gene: TRBV11-2
CDR3aa: CASGQGASYTF

d_gene: NA
j_gene: TRBJ1-1
abundance: NA
v_gene: TRBV6-1
CDR3aa: CASELKGAFF

d_gene: NA
j_gene: TRBJ2-2
abundance: few
v_gene: TRBV30
CDR3aa: CAWSVGMNTGELFF

d_gene: NA
j_gene: TRBJ1-5
abundance: NA
v_gene: TRBV7-3
CDR3aa: CASLGADQPQHF

d_gene: NA
j_gene: TRBJ2-7
abundance: NA
v_gene: TRBV7-2
CDR3aa: CASSLEGGSYEQYF

d_gene: NA
j_gene: TRBJ1-1
abundance: NA
v_gene: TRBV7-8
CDR3aa: CASSFSGTTEAFF

d_gene: NA
j_gene: TRBJ2-1
abundance: NA
v_gene: TRBV7-9
CDR3aa: CASSLASGTYNEQFF

d_gene: NA
j_gene: TRBJ2-2
abundance: NA
v_gene: TRBV4-3
CDR3aa: CASSQDGPAVPSGELFF

d_gene: NA
j_gene: TRBJ1-2
abundance: NA
v_gene: TRBV9
CDR3aa: CASSVRGENYGYTF

d_gene: NA
j_gene: TRBJ2-7
abundance: NA
v_gene: TRBV27
CDR3aa: CASSLGETYEQYF

d_gene: NA
j_gene: TRBJ1-1
abundance: NA
v_gene: TRBV5-1
CDR3aa: CASSPRAVGTEAFF

d_gene: TRBD1
j_gene: TRBJ1-1
abundance: few
v_gene: TRBV28
CDR3aa: CASTPYRGEAFF

d_gene: NA
j_gene: TRBJ2-7
abundance: once
v_gene: TRBV27
CDR3aa: CASSPPRGRAPYEQYF

d_gene: NA
j_gene: TRBJ1-1
abundance: NA
v_gene: TRBV19
CDR3aa: CASSIQGPNTEAFF

d_gene: NA
j_gene: TRBJ2-3
abundance: NA
v_gene: TRBV6-1
CDR3aa: CASSEEIRVDTQYF

d_gene: NA
j_gene: TRBJ2-1
abundance: NA
v_gene: TRBV27
CDR3aa: CASSYWVLSADDNEQFF

d_gene: TRBD1
j_gene: TRBJ2-1
abundance: NA
v_gene: TRBV18
CDR3aa: CASSRGWGRTGALISYNEQFF

d_gene: TRBD2
j_gene: TRBJ2-2
abundance: NA
v_gene: TRBV30
CDR3aa: CAWSAEGPSGIGELFF